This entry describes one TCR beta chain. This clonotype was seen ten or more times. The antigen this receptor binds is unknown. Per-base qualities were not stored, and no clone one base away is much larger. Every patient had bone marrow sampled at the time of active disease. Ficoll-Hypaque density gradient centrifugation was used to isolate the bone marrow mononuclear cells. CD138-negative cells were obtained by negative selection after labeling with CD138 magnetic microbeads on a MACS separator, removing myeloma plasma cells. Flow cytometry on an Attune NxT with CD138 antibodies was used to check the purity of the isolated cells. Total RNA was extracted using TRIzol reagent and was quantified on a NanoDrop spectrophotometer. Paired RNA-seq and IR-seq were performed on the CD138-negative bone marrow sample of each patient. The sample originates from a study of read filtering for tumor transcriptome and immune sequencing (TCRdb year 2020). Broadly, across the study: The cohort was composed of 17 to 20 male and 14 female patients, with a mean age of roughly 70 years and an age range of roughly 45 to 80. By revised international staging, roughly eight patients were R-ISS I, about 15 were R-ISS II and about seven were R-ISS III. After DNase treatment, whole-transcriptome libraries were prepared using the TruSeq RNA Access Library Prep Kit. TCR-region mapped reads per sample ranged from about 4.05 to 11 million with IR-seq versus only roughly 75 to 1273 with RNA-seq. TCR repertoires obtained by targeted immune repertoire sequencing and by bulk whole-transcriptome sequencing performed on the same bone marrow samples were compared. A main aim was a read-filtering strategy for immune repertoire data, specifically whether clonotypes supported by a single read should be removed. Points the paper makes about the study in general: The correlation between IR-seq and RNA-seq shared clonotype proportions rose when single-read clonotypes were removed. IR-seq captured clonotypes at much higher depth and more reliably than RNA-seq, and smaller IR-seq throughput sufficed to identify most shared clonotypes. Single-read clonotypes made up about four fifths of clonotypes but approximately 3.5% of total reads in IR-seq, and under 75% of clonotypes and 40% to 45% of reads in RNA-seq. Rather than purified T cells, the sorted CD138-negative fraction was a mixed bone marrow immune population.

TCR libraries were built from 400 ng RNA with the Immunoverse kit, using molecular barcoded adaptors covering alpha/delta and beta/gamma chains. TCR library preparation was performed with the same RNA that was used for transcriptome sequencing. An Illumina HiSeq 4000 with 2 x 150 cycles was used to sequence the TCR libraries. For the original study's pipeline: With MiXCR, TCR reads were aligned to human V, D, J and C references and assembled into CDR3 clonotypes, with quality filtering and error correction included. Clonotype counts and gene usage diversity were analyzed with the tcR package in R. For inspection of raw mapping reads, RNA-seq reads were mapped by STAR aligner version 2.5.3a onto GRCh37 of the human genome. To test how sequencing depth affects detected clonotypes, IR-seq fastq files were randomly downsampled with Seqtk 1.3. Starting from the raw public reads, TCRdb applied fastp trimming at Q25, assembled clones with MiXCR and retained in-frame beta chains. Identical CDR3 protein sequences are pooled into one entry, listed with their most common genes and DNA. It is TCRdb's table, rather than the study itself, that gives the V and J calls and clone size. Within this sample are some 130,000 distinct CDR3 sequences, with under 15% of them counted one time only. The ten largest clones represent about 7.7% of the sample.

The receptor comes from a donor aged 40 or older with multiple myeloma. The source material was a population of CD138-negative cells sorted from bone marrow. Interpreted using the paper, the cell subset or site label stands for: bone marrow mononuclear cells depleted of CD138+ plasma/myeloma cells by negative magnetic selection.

At the DNA level, the sequence is TGTGCCACCAGCAGAGGGGCACAAACAGATACGCAGTATTTT. This gives the protein CATSRGAQTDTQYF. This chain is built from TRBV15 and TRBJ2-3; the D gene cannot be named for sure. The CDR3 goes from the cysteine to the phenylalanine over 14 residues. CDR3 DNA is the only sequence kept; it has 42 bases, read in frame from the first base. Trimming removed 1 base from V and 3 bases from J, leaving 8 bases between the germline ends. Based on the germline V gene (reference sequence), the CDR1 and CDR2 sequences are LNHNV and YYDKDF. Where the CDR3 stops, the reference TRBV15 and TRBJ2-3 genes take over; the full variable domain is DAMVIQNPRYQVTQFGKPVTLSCSQTLNHNVMYWYQQKSSQAPKLLFHYYDKDFNNEADTPDNFQSRRPNTSFCFLDIRSPGLGDTAMYLCATSRGAQTDTQYFGPGTRLTVL.